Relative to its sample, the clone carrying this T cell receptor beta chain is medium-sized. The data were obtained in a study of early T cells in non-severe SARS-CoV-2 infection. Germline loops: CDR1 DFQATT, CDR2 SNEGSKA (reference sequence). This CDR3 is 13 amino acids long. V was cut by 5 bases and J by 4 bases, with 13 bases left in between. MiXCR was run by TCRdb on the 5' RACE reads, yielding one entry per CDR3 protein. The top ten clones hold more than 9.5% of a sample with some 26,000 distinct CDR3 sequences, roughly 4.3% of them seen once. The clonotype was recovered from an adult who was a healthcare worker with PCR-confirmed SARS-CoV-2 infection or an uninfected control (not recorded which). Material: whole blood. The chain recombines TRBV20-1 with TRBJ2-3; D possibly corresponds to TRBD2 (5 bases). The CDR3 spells CSAPWGSADTQYF. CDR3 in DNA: TGCAGTGCTCCCTGGGGTAGCGCAGATACGCAGTATTTT.